The 21 T cell receptor beta chains below were found in one sample sequenced in a study of glioma-infiltrating T cells after dendritic cell vaccination. Measured with immunoSEQ multiplex PCR; TCRdb has only the in-frame clones, and not every one. The table shows around 60,000 clones, with more than 75% occurring only once. Time point of the sample: after dendritic cell vaccination, including at tumor progression/relapse. Source: blood, taken after dendritic cell vaccination. The source of these receptors is a human donor with glioblastoma.

As to this clone: One end of the junction does not line up with germline, which may come from a read error. The chain joins TRBV20-1 to TRBJ2-7; possibly TRBD2 for D (6 bases). In germline, CDR1 is DFQATT, CDR2 SNEGSKA (reference sequence). The CDR3 contains 11 residues. This chain's CDR3 is CSARKGAGSHF. The DNA of the CDR3 is TGCAGTGCTAGAAAAGGGGCGGGATCGCACTTC.

This clone was counted between two and nine times. V gene TRBV6-6 combines with J gene TRBJ2-1, with 10 bases identical to TRBD2. From germline, CDR1 is MNHNY and CDR2 SVGAGI (reference sequence). V lost 0 bases and J lost 4; bases outside the gene matches: 0. This CDR3 contains 15 residues. This chain's CDR3 is CASSYSLAGYNEQFF. CDR3 nucleotide sequence: TGTGCCAGCAGTTACTCACTAGCGGGGTACAATGAGCAGTTCTTC.

This chain links TRBV6-5 with TRBJ1-1, with D unclear. This CDR3 is 14 amino acids long. Germline values: CDR1 MNHEY, CDR2 SVGAGI. V lost 5 bases and J 2 bases, leaving 12 bases between the germline ends. CDR3 sequence reads: CASSPPEQNTEAFF. The CDR3 nucleotides read TGTGCCAGCAGTCCCCCGGAGCAAAACACTGAAGCTTTCTTT.

This rearrangement joins TRBV10-3 to TRBJ1-4; D is unclear. The germline gives CDR1 ENHRY, CDR2 SYGVKD. V was pared by 7 bases and J by 0 bases, with 6 bases between. The length of the CDR3 is 13 residues. The CDR3 here is CAIKSATNEKLFF. CDR3 sequence (DNA): TGTGCCATCAAGAGCGCAACTAATGAAAAACTGTTTTTT.

The chain employs TRBV7-2 and TRBJ2-1, with a weak D call TRBD2 (6 bases). Germline CDR1 and CDR2: SGHTA and FQGNSA. The CDR3 has 14 amino acids. The V gene lost 1 base and the J gene lost 6 bases, with 10 bases spanning the gap. The CDR3 region has the DNA TGTGCCAGCAGCTTAGTTGGGGGGAGCAATGAGCAGTTCTTC. It specifies CASSLVGGSNEQFF.

The V and J genes are TRBV7-2 and TRBJ2-5; TRBD1 matches 8 bases. CDR1 is SGHTA and CDR2 is FQGNSA in the germline V gene. This CDR3 spans 15 amino acids. The trim removed 7 bases at V and 2 bases at J, leaving 9 bases unmatched. The CDR3 nucleotides read TGTGCCAGCACACCCCTCAGGGGGCGACAAGAGACCCAGTACTTC. As protein: CASTPLRGRQETQYF.

The sample holds one count of this clone. Other DNA sequences within the sample encode an identical CDR3. The rearrangement links TRBV18 to TRBJ2-1, with D perhaps TRBD1 (6 bases). The germline V gene has CDR1 KGHSH and CDR2 LQKENI. Between the trimmed V and J ends, which lost 6 bases and 0 bases, there was a span of 15 bases. CDR3 length: 16 residues. The CDR3: CASSPNRASSYNEQFF. DNA for the CDR3: TGTGCCAGCTCCCCAAACAGGGCGAGCTCCTACAATGAGCAGTTCTTC.

V gene TRBV5-4 combines with J gene TRBJ1-1; D is undetermined. The CDR3 sequence is 15 residues long. Trimming stripped 0 bases from V and 2 bases from J, with 11 bases between. The germline gives CDR1 SGHNT, CDR2 YYREEE (reference sequence). This CDR3 is CASSLVVGVNTEAFF. CDR3 nucleotides: TGTGCCAGCAGCTTGGTTGTGGGAGTTAACACTGAAGCTTTCTTT.

This chain links TRBV4-1 with TRBJ2-6; D remains ambiguous. The length of the CDR3 is 15 residues. Germline CDR1 is MGHRA and CDR2 is YSYEKL. Trimming pared 1 base from V and 1 base from J, leaving 5 bases between. For the CDR3, the DNA is TGCGCCAGCAGCCAAGGAGGTTCTGGGGCCAACGTCCTGACTTTC. Protein: CASSQGGSGANVLTF.

The rearrangement uses TRBV6-6 and TRBJ2-5; D gene uncertain. Trimming removed 6 bases at V and 5 bases at J, with 13 bases between. Per the germline V gene, CDR1 is MNHNY and CDR2 is SVGAGI (reference sequence). CDR3 length: 13 residues. The CDR3 bases are TGTGCCAGCAGCCTCACCCTCGGGGAGACCCAGTACTTC. It yields the protein CASSLTLGETQYF.

The genes are TRBV7-2 and TRBJ2-7; 8 bases align to TRBD1. J gave up 3 bases and V 4 bases, and 2 bases lay outside the gene matches. The CDR3 contains 13 residues. Germline V gene data show CDR1 as SGHTA and CDR2 as FQGNSA. CDR3 residues: CASSWDRIYEQYF. The CDR3 coding sequence is TGTGCCAGCAGCTGGGACAGGATCTACGAGCAGTACTTC.

The sample holds a few counts of this clone. V and J are TRBV15 and TRBJ1-2; 9 nucleotides agree with TRBD1. Germline trimming cut 3 bases from V and 6 bases from J; bases unmatched to any gene: 5. This CDR3 comprises 14 residues. Germline V gene data show CDR1 as LNHNV and CDR2 as YYDKDF (reference sequence). Here the CDR3 reads CATSRDRGTHGYTF. The CDR3 coding sequence is TGTGCCACCAGCAGGGACAGGGGAACCCATGGCTACACCTTC.

The chain couples TRBV9 to TRBJ2-7; 7 nucleotides align to TRBD2. Germline loops: CDR1 SGDLS, CDR2 YYNGEE. V was pared by 0 bases and J by 6 bases, with 6 bases of the junction left unmatched. This CDR3 contains 14 residues. The CDR3 DNA sequence: TGTGCCAGCAGCGTAGGAGCGGGAACCCCCGAGCAGTACTTC. Translation: CASSVGAGTPEQYF.

The V and J genes are TRBV21-1 and TRBJ2-7; the D call TRBD1 from the table was never checked on the DNA. TRBV21-1 is given as a pseudogene. The CDR3 consists of 16 residues. The CDR3 DNA follows: TGTGCCAGCACCTCAAGGGGCAGGGCCCCCTCCTACGAGCAGTACTTC. It codes for CASTSRGRAPSYEQYF.

The genes are TRBV10-3 and TRBJ2-3; 11 bases align to TRBD2. The CDR3 spans 15 residues. CDR1 and CDR2 from the germline V gene are ENHRY and SYGVKD. V gave up 6 bases and J gave up 4 bases; unmatched junction bases: 6. The CDR3 sequence: CAISSTSGGPDTQYF. DNA of the CDR3: TGTGCCATCAGCTCCACTAGCGGGGGTCCAGATACGCAGTATTTT.

The chain carries TRBV19 and TRBJ2-2; 12 bases are shared with TRBD2. The CDR3 extends over 16 amino acids. The V gene end was trimmed by 3 bases and the J gene end by 6 bases; junction bases not matched to a gene: 5. CDR1 and CDR2 from the germline V gene are LNHDA and SQIVND (reference sequence). The CDR3 nucleotides read TGTGCCAGTAGTATGACTAGCGGGGGTATTCCCGGGGAGCTGTTTTTT. It translates to CASSMTSGGIPGELFF. Full variable domain (remainder filled in from reference TRBV19 and TRBJ2-2): DGGITQSPKYLFRKEGQNVTLSCEQNLNHDAMYWYRQDPGQGLRLIYYSQIVNDFQKGDIAEGYSVSREKKESFPLTVTSAQKNPTAFYLCASSMTSGGIPGELFFGEGSRLTVL.

The rearrangement uses TRBV9 and TRBJ2-5; D is unresolved. The V end lost 3 bases, the J end lost 5 bases, and 8 bases lay between the germline ends. Germline CDR1 is SGDLS and CDR2 is YYNGEE. This CDR3 region has 12 residues. This CDR3 is CASSAPSETQYF. CDR3 in DNA: TGTGCCAGCAGCGCCCCGAGCGAGACCCAGTACTTC. Together with reference TRBV9 and TRBJ2-5, the CDR3 gives the full variable domain: DSGVTQTPKHLITATGQRVTLRCSPRSGDLSVYWYQQSLDQGLQFLIQYYNGEERAKGNILERFSAQQFPDLHSELNLSSLELGDSALYFCASSAPSETQYFGPGTRLLVL.

The chain joins TRBV10-2 to TRBJ2-5, with a weak D call TRBD2 (6 bases). Germline V gene sequence: CDR1 WSHSY, CDR2 SAAADI. The CDR3 covers 16 residues. V was trimmed by 0 bases and J by 2 bases, leaving 13 bases between them. The CDR3 DNA is TGCGCCAGCAGTGAGTCCGGGACTGCAAAACAAGAGACCCAGTACTTC. Translating it yields CASSESGTAKQETQYF.

CDR3 sequence reads: CASSLGGGGTEAFF. In nucleotides, the CDR3 is TGTGCCAGCAGCTTGGGGGGGGGAGGCACTGAAGCTTTCTTT. V and J are TRBV5-4 and TRBJ1-1; tentative D call: TRBD1 (5 bases). This CDR3 region has 14 residues. Trimming cost V 0 bases and J 4 bases, with 10 bases left between them. CDR1 SGHNT and CDR2 YYREEE come from the germline V gene (reference sequence).

V and J are TRBV30 and TRBJ1-2, with D perhaps matching TRBD1 (6 bases). CDR3 length: 15 amino acids. V lost 1 base and J 2 bases, leaving 14 bases between the germline ends. The germline V gene has CDR1 GTSNPN and CDR2 SVGIG (reference sequence). The CDR3 DNA is TGTGCCTGGAGTGGGTCACCGGGACACAACTATGGCTACACCTTC. This sequence encodes CAWSGSPGHNYGYTF.

The sample holds one count of this clone. This chain uses TRBV6-5 with TRBJ2-7; D possibly corresponds to TRBD1 (6 bases). V was clipped by 5 bases and J by 2 bases, with 10 bases between them. This CDR3 comprises 13 residues. Germline values: CDR1 MNHEY, CDR2 SVGAGI. CDR3 loop: CASSRDKTYEQYF. In nucleotides, the CDR3 is TGTGCCAGCAGTCGGGACAAAACCTACGAGCAGTACTTC.